Shown below are 22 T cell receptor beta chains from a single sample sequenced in a study of vaccination and CD4 T cells after COVID-19. The Oncomine TCR Beta short-read assay generated sequence data from the DNA of cultured CD4+ T cells. One entry per CDR3 protein, called by TCRdb with MiXCR from the PCR reads. The sample lists 21,000 or so distinct CDR3 sequences; around half were seen once. Treatment denoted: approximately 9-day PBMC culture with coronavirus spike peptide pools or control peptides (ViraFEST assay). These TCRs are of unknown antigen specificity. The specimen was CD4+ T cells from blood, cultured in vitro. The receptors were gathered from a human donor who had recovered from COVID-19.

The rearrangement links TRBV7-9 to TRBJ1-2; perhaps TRBD1 as D (6 bases). V dropped 5 bases and J dropped 6 bases, with 13 bases sitting between them. The CDR3 has 13 amino acids. Germline V gene sequence: CDR1 SEHNR, CDR2 FQNEAQ (reference sequence). Here the CDR3 DNA reads TGTGCCAGCAGCCCAGTACAGGGTAATGGCTACACCTTC. Its protein product is CASSPVQGNGYTF.

V and J are TRBV20-1 and TRBJ2-3; D remains unclear. The CDR3 loop spans 11 amino acids. Germline V gene lookup returns CDR1 DFQATT and CDR2 SNEGSKA (reference sequence). With 4 bases removed from V and 4 bases from J, the gap between germline ends came to 6 bases. CDR3: CSATSPDTQYF. CDR3 nucleotides: TGCAGTGCTACCTCCCCAGATACGCAGTATTTT.

This clonotype was detected a few times. The J gene is TRBJ2-7, the V gene TRBV7-9; 12 bases agree with TRBD2. This CDR3 is 15 amino acids long. The germline V gene encodes CDR1 SEHNR and CDR2 FQNEAQ (reference sequence). J lost 5 bases, V lost 5 bases, and 7 bases had no gene match. The CDR3 DNA is TGTGCCAGCAGCCCTTTCAGACTAGCGGGAGACGAGCAGTACTTC. This codes for CASSPFRLAGDEQYF. The entire variable domain, with the rest obtained from reference TRBV7-9 and TRBJ2-7, is as follows: DTGVSQNPRHKITKRGQNVTFRCDPISEHNRLYWYRQTLGQGPEFLTYFQNEAQLEKSRLLSDRFSAERPKGSFSTLEIQRTEQGDSAMYLCASSPFRLAGDEQYFGPGTRLTVT.

V and J are TRBV19 and TRBJ2-1, with D maybe TRBD2 (5 bases). Trimming shortened V by 7 bases and J by 5 bases, and 12 bases separated the two germline ends. The CDR3 loop spans 13 amino acids. Germline values: CDR1 LNHDA, CDR2 SQIVND (reference sequence). Here the CDR3 reads CASTNGIHNEQFF. The CDR3 nucleotides are TGTGCCAGTACCAACGGGATTCACAATGAGCAGTTCTTC.

The chain links TRBV20-1 to TRBJ1-4; 7 nucleotides agree with TRBD1. The CDR3 is made up of 16 amino acids. V trimming: 1 base; J trimming: 1 base; junction bases outside the gene matches: 6. The V gene's germline CDR1 is DFQATT and CDR2 SNEGSKA (reference sequence). CDR3 loop: CSARGRGLGTNEKLFF. In DNA form, the CDR3 reads TGCAGTGCTAGAGGCAGGGGGTTGGGAACTAATGAAAAACTGTTTTTT.

The rearrangement links TRBV19 to TRBJ2-5; the D gene is possibly TRBD1 (6 bases). Germline CDR1 and CDR2: LNHDA and SQIVND (reference sequence). V was cut by 7 bases and J by 2 bases, with 11 bases left in between. CDR3 size: 13 residues. The DNA for the CDR3 is TGTGCCAGTAACCCGAGGGGGCAAGAGACCCAGTACTTC. Its translation: CASNPRGQETQYF.

The chain uses TRBV5-4 and TRBJ2-7; tentative D call: TRBD2 (6 bases). V was clipped by 4 bases and J by 2 bases, with 13 bases between them. The CDR3 has 14 amino acids. Germline V gene data show CDR1 as SGHNT and CDR2 as YYREEE (reference sequence). The CDR3 protein is CASSPHSGTYEQYF. The CDR3 DNA reads TGTGCCAGCAGCCCCCATAGCGGAACCTACGAGCAGTACTTC.

The rearrangement joins TRBV5-4 to TRBJ1-4; a possible D gene is TRBD1 (5 bases). CDR1 and CDR2 (germline): SGHNT, YYREEE (reference sequence). V was pared by 0 bases and J by 8 bases, with 8 bases between. The CDR3 is 13 residues long. CDR3 sequence reads: CASSLGGREKLFF. The CDR3 bases are TGTGCCAGCAGCTTGGGGGGACGGGAAAAACTGTTTTTT.

This chain uses TRBV20-1 with TRBJ2-4, with 7 bases aligning to TRBD2. Germline trimming cut 6 bases from V and 7 bases from J; bases unmatched to any gene: 6. The V gene's germline CDR1 is DFQATT and CDR2 SNEGSKA (reference sequence). The CDR3 sequence is 12 residues long. The CDR3 sequence is CSAGGSGNIQYF. The CDR3 DNA sequence: TGCAGTGCCGGGGGTAGCGGGAACATTCAGTACTTC.

CDR3 nucleotides: TGTGCCAGCATCCCAACGGCAGGGGCTGGGGCCAACGTCCTGACTTTC. Residues: CASIPTAGAGANVLTF. The V gene is TRBV28, the J gene TRBJ2-6; possible D gene TRBD1, 6 bases. In germline, CDR1 is MDHEN, CDR2 SYDVKM. This CDR3 has 16 residues. The ends were cut back, 7 bases at V and 2 bases at J, with 15 bases in the middle.

The chain is built from TRBV20-1 and TRBJ2-7; no clear D. V gave up 4 bases and J gave up 3 bases, with 7 bases separating them. This CDR3 spans 11 amino acids. Germline CDR1 DFQATT, CDR2 SNEGSKA (reference sequence). In nucleotides, the CDR3 is TGCAGTGCTATCCCGGTCTACGAGCAGTACTTC. Translated: CSAIPVYEQYF.

The chain uses TRBV27 and TRBJ1-2, with D maybe TRBD1 (5 bases). With 6 bases removed from V and 8 bases from J, the gap between germline ends came to 19 bases. The CDR3 sequence is 14 residues long. CDR1 MNHEY and CDR2 SMNVEV come from the germline V gene (reference sequence). For the CDR3, the DNA is TGTGCCAGCAGCTTGCTGGGGAGGGGAAACGGCTACACCTTC. Amino acid sequence: CASSLLGRGNGYTF.

In DNA form, the CDR3 reads TGCAGTGCTAGTGAACCGGGACTAGCGGGGGGGTCACCCGTAAAGACCCAGTACTTC. This gives the protein CSASEPGLAGGSPVKTQYF. The rearrangement links TRBV20-1 to TRBJ2-5; TRBD2 agrees at 16 bases. CDR1 DFQATT and CDR2 SNEGSKA come from the germline V gene (reference sequence). V trimming: 3 bases; J trimming: 6 bases; junction bases outside the gene matches: 16. This CDR3 comprises 19 residues.

This clonotype has a handful of counts. The chain joins TRBV7-2 to TRBJ2-2; D ambiguous. This CDR3 is 16 amino acids long. Trimming shortened V by 4 bases and J by 8 bases, and 20 bases separated the two germline ends. Germline V CDR1 and CDR2: SGHTA, FQGNSA. CDR3 DNA: TGTGCCAGCAGCTCCCCTAGGACGGTGAAGTCGGGGGAGCTGTTTTTT. Protein: CASSSPRTVKSGELFF.

The rearrangement links TRBV7-6 to TRBJ2-2; D is uncertain. The germline gives CDR1 SGHVS, CDR2 FNYEAQ. Trimming cost V 3 bases and J 1 base, with 6 bases left between them. CDR3 length: 14 residues. In nucleotides, the CDR3 is TGTGCCAGCAGCTTTTCAGGGAACACCGGGGAGCTGTTTTTT. Residues: CASSFSGNTGELFF. Looking up the rest from reference TRBV7-6 and TRBJ2-2 gives the full variable domain: GAGVSQSPRYKVTKRGQDVALRCDPISGHVSLYWYRQALGQGPEFLTYFNYEAQQDKSGLPNDRFSAERPEGSISTLTIQRTEQRDSAMYRCASSFSGNTGELFFGEGSRLTVL.

The V call is TRBV28, the J call TRBJ1-5; D remains unclear. V lost 3 bases, J lost 0 bases, and 6 bases lay in between. This CDR3 region has 14 residues. The V gene's germline CDR1 is MDHEN and CDR2 SYDVKM. CDR3 DNA: TGTGCCAGCAGTTTTGGTATTAGCAATCAGCCCCAGCATTTT. This translates into CASSFGISNQPQHF. The full variable domain, its missing parts supplied by reference TRBV28 and TRBJ1-5, is DVKVTQSSRYLVKRTGEKVFLECVQDMDHENMFWYRQDPGLGLRLIYFSYDVKMKEKGDIPEGYSVSREKKERFSLILESASTNQTSMYLCASSFGISNQPQHFGDGTRLSIL.

The V call is TRBV7-2, the J call TRBJ1-5; D is undetermined. From germline, CDR1 is SGHTA and CDR2 FQGNSA. V was shortened by 2 bases and J by 5 bases, with 10 bases between the two germline ends. The CDR3 consists of 14 residues. CDR3: CASSLKVGDQPQHF. The CDR3, as DNA: TGTGCCAGCAGCTTAAAGGTGGGAGATCAGCCCCAGCATTTT. Looking up the rest from reference TRBV7-2 and TRBJ1-5 gives the full variable domain: GAGVSQSPSNKVTEKGKDVELRCDPISGHTALYWYRQSLGQGLEFLIYFQGNSAPDKSGLPSDRFSAERTGGSVSTLTIQRTQQEDSAVYLCASSLKVGDQPQHFGDGTRLSIL.

This clonotype was detected a few times. V usage is TRBV7-8 and J usage is TRBJ2-5; the D gene could be TRBD1 or TRBD2 (6 bases each). V lost 3 bases and J 5 bases, leaving 16 bases between the germline ends. Germline V lookup: CDR1 SGHVS, CDR2 FQNEAQ. The CDR3 totals 15 residues. The DNA of the CDR3 is TGTGCCAGCAGCTTGGGGGCCTTGGCGGGGGAGACCCAGTACTTC. Amino acid sequence: CASSLGALAGETQYF.

Only a few counts were recorded for this clonotype. The chain uses TRBV7-9 and TRBJ1-1; a weak D match, TRBD1 (6 bases). Germline V gene lookup returns CDR1 SEHNR and CDR2 FQNEAQ (reference sequence). The V and J ends lost 4 bases and 0 bases respectively, with 18 bases between them. This CDR3 is 17 amino acids long. The CDR3 sequence: CASSSASQGTMNTEAFF. CDR3 coding DNA: TGTGCCAGCAGCTCCGCTTCACAGGGAACTATGAACACTGAAGCTTTCTTT.

CDR3 sequence reads: CATSRGGTGGYNEQFF. The CDR3 bases are TGTGCCACCAGCAGAGGTGGAACAGGGGGTTACAATGAGCAGTTCTTC. The chain recombines TRBV15 with TRBJ2-1; 8 nucleotides align to TRBD1. The CDR3 sequence is 16 residues long. Germline trimming cut 1 base from V and 4 bases from J; bases unmatched to any gene: 6. Germline V gene lookup returns CDR1 LNHNV and CDR2 YYDKDF (reference sequence).

This clonotype has a handful of counts. The chain has TRBV24-1 and TRBJ2-2, with a weak D call TRBD2 (6 bases). Between the trimmed V and J ends, which lost 7 bases and 3 bases, there was a span of 11 bases. Germline CDR1 reads KGHDR; CDR2 reads SFDVKD. The CDR3 consists of 14 residues. CDR3 coding DNA: TGTGCCACCAGCGGTGGGACTGACACCGGGGAGCTGTTTTTT. It encodes CATSGGTDTGELFF.

In its sample, this clonotype was seen a few times. DNA for the CDR3: TGTGCCAGCAGCTCAGGACAGCCGAACACCGGGGAGCTGTTTTTT. It yields the protein CASSSGQPNTGELFF. The rearrangement joins TRBV7-9 to TRBJ2-2; D possibly corresponds to TRBD1 (6 bases). Between the trimmed V and J ends, which lost 4 bases and 0 bases, there was a span of 9 bases. Per the germline V gene, CDR1 is SEHNR and CDR2 is FQNEAQ (reference sequence). CDR3 size: 15 residues. Full variable domain (outside the CDR3, taken from reference TRBV7-9 and TRBJ2-2): DTGVSQNPRHKITKRGQNVTFRCDPISEHNRLYWYRQTLGQGPEFLTYFQNEAQLEKSRLLSDRFSAERPKGSFSTLEIQRTEQGDSAMYLCASSSGQPNTGELFFGEGSRLTVL.